A selection of T cell receptor beta chains follows, all from one sample in a study of blood T cell repertoires in COVID-19. Assay used: immunoSEQ multiplex PCR; TCRdb lists only in-frame clones, some missing. The table records roughly 300,000 clones, 86% of them present only once. The sequenced sample was peripheral blood. These receptors were obtained from a woman aged 25 to 39 with COVID-19, enrolled during active disease. The CDR3 runs from the conserved cysteine through the conserved F or W. A D gene is named only where the DNA matches it firmly. Size values are once, few and many counts, or a class for expanded clones, and some rows have none.

j_gene	len	v_gene	abundance	d_gene	CDR3aa	CDR3nt
TRBJ1-3	14	TRBV19	few	.	CASSISVAGNTIYF	TGTGCCAGTAGTATTTCAGTCGCTGGAAACACCATATATTTT
TRBJ1-5	18	TRBV5-6	.	.	CASSLGGDSVYSNQPQHF	TGTGCCAGCAGCTTGGGTGGCGACAGTGTCTATAGCAATCAGCCCCAGCATTTT
TRBJ2-5	14	TRBV27	.	TRBD2	CASGLAGGPGTQYF	TGTGCCAGCGGACTAGCGGGGGGGCCGGGGACCCAGTACTTC
TRBJ1-6	16	TRBV15	.	.	CATSREPSSYNSPLHF	TGTGCCACCAGCAGAGAACCGAGCTCCTATAATTCACCCCTCCACTTT
TRBJ2-2	16	TRBV2	.	.	CASSEGSGHMRGELFF	TGTGCCAGCAGTGAGGGGTCGGGACACATGAGGGGGGAGCTGTTTTTT
TRBJ2-1	14	TRBV5-1	.	.	CASTMDTGEAEQFF	TGCGCCAGCACCATGGACACGGGGGAGGCTGAGCAGTTCTTC
TRBJ2-5	12	TRBV11-3	.	.	CASSSGEETQYF	TGTGCCAGCAGCTCAGGGGAAGAGACCCAGTACTTC
TRBJ2-2	13	TRBV4-1	.	.	CASSQAGTGELFF	TGCGCCAGCAGCCAAGCCGGGACCGGGGAGCTGTTTTTT
TRBJ2-3	15	TRBV5-1	.	.	CASRPEGRNTDTQYF	TGCGCCAGCAGACCGGAGGGAAGAAACACAGATACGCAGTATTTT
TRBJ2-3	12	TRBV6-6	.	.	CASSNSGDTQYF	TGTGCCAGCAGCAATTCTGGCGATACGCAGTATTTT
TRBJ2-2	15	TRBV28	.	.	CASRGRTFDTGELFF	TGTGCCAGCAGGGGGAGGACTTTTGACACCGGGGAGCTGTTTTTT
TRBJ1-5	15	TRBV5-5	.	.	CASSGSGFSNQPQHF	TGTGCCAGCAGCGGATCGGGTTTTAGCAATCAGCCCCAGCATTTT
TRBJ2-7	13	TRBV6-1	.	TRBD2	CASSEKERGAQYF	TGTGCCAGCAGTGAAAAGGAGCGGGGGGCGCAGTACTTC
TRBJ2-1	15	TRBV19	.	TRBD1	CASSIGQVPYNEQFF	TGTGCCAGTAGTATTGGACAGGTCCCCTACAATGAGCAGTTCTTC
TRBJ2-5	17	TRBV5-8	.	.	CASSWVPPATEKETQYF	TGTGCCAGCAGCTGGGTCCCTCCGGCGACAGAGAAAGAGACCCAGTACTTC
TRBJ1-3	16	TRBV9	.	.	CASSVDGGSSGNTIYF	TGTGCCAGCAGCGTAGACGGTGGTTCCTCTGGAAACACCATATATTTT
TRBJ2-3	14	TRBV27	.	TRBD2	CASTGGPLGDTQYF	TGTGCCAGCACGGGGGGGCCCCTCGGGGATACGCAGTATTTT
TRBJ2-5	14	TRBV28	.	TRBD1	CASRSQGGRETQYF	TGTGCCAGCAGATCACAGGGGGGCCGGGAGACCCAGTACTTC
TRBJ2-1	15	TRBV7-9	.	TRBD2	CASSALAGGGDEQFF	TGTGCCAGCAGCGCTCTAGCGGGGGGCGGCGATGAGCAGTTCTTC
TRBJ1-2	15	TRBV3-1/TRBV3-2	.	TRBD1	CASSQRDRTYYGYTF	TGTGCCAGCAGCCAACGGGACAGGACCTACTATGGCTACACCTTC
TRBJ2-7	17	TRBV4-1	.	TRBD2	CASSQEMGAAGAYEQYF	TGCGCCAGCAGCCAAGAAATGGGGGCAGCGGGGGCCTACGAGCAGTACTTC
TRBJ2-7	19	TRBV10-3	.	TRBD2	CAISGAGTSGLFSTYEQYF	TGTGCCATCAGTGGGGCCGGGACTAGCGGACTTTTCTCCACCTACGAGCAGTACTTC
TRBJ2-1	14	TRBV6-5	once	.	CASIERLAYNEQFF	TGTGCCAGCATAGAGAGACTTGCCTACAATGAGCAGTTCTTC
TRBJ2-6	18	TRBV19	.	.	CASSIGVGVNSGANVLTF	TGTGCCAGTAGTATAGGGGTCGGGGTCAACTCTGGGGCCAACGTCCTGACTTTC
TRBJ2-7	15	TRBV18	.	.	CASSPESGSAYEQYF	TGTGCCAGCTCACCAGAGAGCGGGTCAGCCTACGAGCAGTACTTC
TRBJ2-5	16	TRBV5-4	once	TRBD2	CASSLAASGGQETQYF	TGTGCCAGCAGCTTGGCGGCTAGCGGGGGCCAAGAGACCCAGTACTTC
TRBJ1-2	14	TRBV6-5	.	TRBD1	CASRRTGENYGYTF	TGTGCCAGCAGGCGGACAGGGGAAAACTATGGCTACACCTTC
TRBJ2-1	12	TRBV5-1	few	.	CASSLAGTGEFF	TGCGCCAGCAGCCTAGCGGGGACAGGGGAGTTCTTC
TRBJ1-1	8	TRBV19	few	.	CASRRAFF	TGTGCCAGTAGGAGGGCTTTCTTT
TRBJ2-7	15	TRBV7-8	.	.	CASSSADIRSYEQYF	TGTGCCAGCAGCTCGGCAGACATTCGCTCCTACGAGCAGTACTTC
TRBJ2-5	13	TRBV7-9	.	TRBD1	CASSPGQGATQYF	TGTGCCAGCAGCCCGGGACAGGGTGCGACCCAGTACTTC
TRBJ1-3	14	TRBV18	.	.	CASSPQGSGNTIYF	TGTGCCAGCTCACCGCAGGGGTCTGGAAACACCATATATTTT
TRBJ2-1	16	TRBV7-9	.	.	CASSSSRVLLHNEQFF	TGTGCCAGCAGTTCCTCCCGCGTATTACTTCACAATGAGCAGTTCTTC
TRBJ2-7	16	TRBV6-1	.	TRBD2	CASSEVGRGRISEQYF	TGTGCCAGCAGTGAGGTCGGGAGGGGACGAATCTCCGAGCAGTACTTC
TRBJ1-1	15	TRBV28	.	.	CASSPTGQLNTEAFF	TGTGCCAGCAGTCCCACAGGACAGCTGAACACTGAAGCTTTCTTT
TRBJ2-7	16	TRBV28	.	.	CASSLPRRQGPYEQYF	TGTGCCAGCAGTTTACCCCGCCGGCAGGGCCCCTATGAGCAGTACTTC